The subject of this entry is one T cell receptor (beta chain). The CDR3 runs to 14 residues. Germline CDR1 LNHDA, CDR2 SQIVND (reference sequence). V was clipped by 6 bases and J by 4 bases, with 15 bases between them. The source of the sample is a study of T cell repertoires in ileal Crohn's disease. The method was immunoSEQ multiplex PCR; TCRdb's version includes in-frame clones alone and lacks a portion of them. The sample includes 15,000 or so clones, around 80% seen only once; the top ten take approximately 4.3%. Indicated time point: neoterminal ileum biopsy at postoperative endoscopy, about 6 months after surgery.

The sequenced material came from ileal tissue. The rearrangement links TRBV19 to TRBJ1-1; D is perhaps TRBD1 (5 bases). The receptor was isolated from an adult with Crohn's disease. CDR3 in DNA: TGTGCCAGTAGCCCCAGCAGGGTTGGCACTGAAGCTTTCTTT. It is translated as CASSPSRVGTEAFF.